This TCR beta chain was captured in a study of blood T cell repertoires in COVID-19. This table comes from immunoSEQ multiplex PCR, and its TCRdb copy is limited to in-frame clones, with some not included. The sample holds under 200,000 clones, roughly 89% seen once. CDR3 length equals 14 residues. Trimming cost V 6 bases and J 2 bases, with 14 bases left between them. CDR1 and CDR2 from the germline V gene are SGHKS and YYEKEE (reference sequence). This receptor was taken from a man aged 18-30 years with active or convalescent COVID-19. This chain uses TRBV5-5 with TRBJ1-2; TRBD1 is a possible D gene (5 bases). Sequenced input: peripheral blood. This chain's CDR3 is CASTPGHRNYGYTF. CDR3 nucleotide sequence: TGTGCCAGCACCCCCGGGCACAGGAACTATGGCTACACCTTC.